This is a list of T cell receptor beta chains from one sample in a study of tumor-infiltrating lymphocytes in primary liver carcinoma. Via MiXCR, TCRdb re-called the multiplex PCR reads, giving one row per CDR3 protein. Among approximately 300,000 distinct CDR3 sequences listed, more than 55% were seen once. Sequencing used peripheral blood. The receptors derive from a man in his forties or fifties with primary liver carcinoma and hepatitis B virus infection. Both conserved end residues are part of each CDR3. A D gene is named only where the DNA matches it firmly. Some rows mark clone size as missing; the rest say once, few, many or name a class of expanded clone.

.	TRBV6-1	few	TRBJ2-5	CASSFGQNQGTQYF	TGTGCCAGCAGTTTCGGACAAAACCAAGGGACCCAGTACTTC
.	TRBV29-1	once	TRBJ2-5	CSVSDGEQKQETQYF	TGCAGCGTTTCTGACGGGGAACAAAAACAAGAGACCCAGTACTTC
TRBD1	TRBV11-1	.	TRBJ2-2	CASSTGQTNTGELFF	TGTGCCAGCAGCACGGGACAGACTAACACCGGAGAGCTGTTTTTT
.	TRBV10-3	.	TRBJ1-2	CAISGSSTGNGYTF	TGTGCCATCAGTGGGTCCTCTACAGGGAATGGCTACACCTTC
.	TRBV6-5	.	TRBJ2-3	CVSSRQGTMSTDTQYF	TGTGTCAGCAGTCGACAGGGGACTATGAGCACAGATACGCAGTATTTT
.	TRBV25-1	once	TRBJ2-2	CASIDRYTGELLF	TGTGCCAGTATTGACAGGTACACCGGGGAGCTGTTATTT
TRBD1	TRBV11-2	.	TRBJ2-1	CASNLRRQGRNDQFF	TGTGCCAGCAACCTCCGAAGACAGGGACGCAATGACCAGTTCTTC
.	TRBV5-1	many	TRBJ1-1	CASTSGTPNTEAFF	TGCGCCAGCACCTCCGGGACACCGAACACTGAAGCTTTCTTT
.	TRBV20-1	.	TRBJ1-2	CSASQGSLGYGYTF	TGCAGTGCTAGCCAGGGCTCCCTAGGATATGGCTACACCTTC
TRBD1	TRBV11-1	.	TRBJ2-5	CTSSTGQGGETQYF	TGTACTAGCAGTACCGGACAGGGAGGAGAGACCCAGTACTTC
.	TRBV4-2	.	TRBJ2-5	CASRQDFAQETQYF	TGCGCCAGCAGGCAAGATTTTGCGCAGGAGACACAGTACTTC
TRBD2	TRBV6-5	.	TRBJ2-7	CAWKGGASGDTYEQYF	TGTGCCTGGAAGGGGGGTGCTAGCGGGGATACCTACGAACAGTACTTC
TRBD2	TRBV7-9	few	TRBJ2-7	CASSHMQGGSYEQYF	TGTGCCAGCAGCCATATGCAGGGAGGGTCCTACGAGCAGTACTTC
.	TRBV5-1	.	TRBJ2-1	CARDEQFF	TGCGCCAGAGATGAGCAGTTCTTC
.	TRBV11-2	few	TRBJ2-3	CASSSGIVRDADTQYF	TGTGCCAGCAGCTCCGGGATCGTAAGAGATGCAGATACGCAGTATTTT
.	TRBV6-1	few	TRBJ2-3	CASRAHGAVSTDTQYF	TGTGCCAGCAGAGCCCACGGGGCAGTTAGCACAGATACGCAGTATTTT
.	TRBV13	.	TRBJ1-6	CASSSPEDRGDSPLHF	TGTGCCAGTAGCTCACCCGAGGACAGAGGCGATTCACCCCTCCACTTT
.	TRBV12-3/TRBV12-4	.	TRBJ2-2	CARGEHGRNTGGLFF	TGTGCCAGAGGTGAACATGGCCGCAACACCGGGGGGCTGTTTTTT
.	TRBV11-2	.	TRBJ2-3	CASSRRSIGNTDVQYF	TGTGCCAGCAGCAGAAGAAGTATAGGGAACACAGATGTGCAGTATTTT
TRBD1	TRBV29-1	many	TRBJ2-7	CSAGDRGGREQYF	TGCAGCGCCGGGGACAGGGGAGGCCGCGAGCAGTACTTC
.	TRBV5-1	few	TRBJ2-7	CASSLGQNNEQYF	TGCGCCAGCAGCTTGGGACAGAACAACGAGCAGTACTTC
.	TRBV11-1	many	TRBJ2-7	CASSLHRNSYEQYF	TGTGCCAGCAGCTTACACAGGAACTCCTACGAGCAGTACTTC
.	TRBV29-1	.	TRBJ2-4	CSVLVIEAKNIQYF	TGCAGCGTCCTGGTTATTGAGGCCAAAAACATTCAGTACTTT
.	TRBV28	.	TRBJ1-3	CDSSFGTTGNTIYF	TGTGACAGCAGTTTTGGGACGACTGGAAACACCATATATTTT
.	TRBV2	.	TRBJ2-2	CASGGQLNTGELFF	TGTGCCAGCGGCGGACAGTTGAACACCGGGGAGCTGTTTTTT
TRBD1	TRBV12-3/TRBV12-4	many	TRBJ2-1	CASGQVYEQFF	TGTGCCAGCGGACAGGTCTATGAGCAGTTCTTC
TRBD2	TRBV11-2	.	TRBJ2-1	CASSLDPAGGEQFF	TGTGCCAGCAGCCTAGATCCGGCGGGGGGTGAGCAGTTCTTC
TRBD1	TRBV11-1	once	TRBJ2-1	CTSSFRQGRSYNEQFF	TGTACCAGCAGCTTTAGACAGGGCAGATCCTACAATGAACAGTTCTTC
TRBD2	TRBV4-2	.	TRBJ2-1	CTGSQVASGSNEQFF	TGTACCGGCAGCCAAGTGGCTAGCGGGAGTAATGAGCAGTTCTTC
.	TRBV6-2/TRBV6-3	many	TRBJ2-4	CASSSLTLRGIQYF	TGTGCCAGCAGTTCTCTCACCCTCCGAGGCATTCAGTACTTC
TRBD2	TRBV5-4	.	TRBJ2-1	CASSFGFERGEDELFF	TGTGCCAGCAGCTTTGGATTCGAACGGGGGGAGGATGAGCTGTTCTTC
TRBD2	TRBV11-2	.	TRBJ2-5	CTSSLSPAGGAQETQYF	TGTACCAGCAGCCTATCCCCAGCGGGAGGGGCCCAAGAGACCCAGTACTTC
TRBD2	TRBV6-6	.	TRBJ2-2	CASSPGLAGVGAGELFF	TGTGCCAGCAGCCCGGGACTAGCGGGAGTAGGGGCCGGGGAGCTGTTTTTT
.	TRBV30	.	TRBJ2-1	CAWSAPGTGVNEHFF	TGTGCCTGGAGTGCCCCCGGGACCGGCGTCAATGAGCACTTCTTC
.	TRBV12-3/TRBV12-4	many	TRBJ2-7	CASSPTSPHEQYF	TGTGCCAGCAGTCCCACGAGTCCACACGAGCAGTACTTC
.	TRBV11-3	.	TRBJ2-2	CTSSWGLKNTGELFF	TGTACCAGCAGCTGGGGACTGAAGAACACCGGGGAGTTGTTTTTT
.	TRBV6-5	.	TRBJ2-3	CTTHRGPRDTQYF	TGTACCACCCACAGAGGGCCTCGAGATACGCAGTATTTT
.	TRBV12-3/TRBV12-4	.	TRBJ2-1	CAGSLYRTSYNEQFF	TGTGCCGGTAGTTTATACAGGACCTCCTACAATGAGCAGTTCTTC
.	TRBV29-1	.	TRBJ1-1	CSALGGPLNSVAFF	TGCAGCGCCCTGGGGGGACCGCTGAACAGTGTAGCTTTCTTT
.	TRBV29-1	many	TRBJ2-1	CSVEVARNYNEQFF	TGCAGCGTTGAAGTTGCTAGAAACTACAATGAGCAGTTCTTC
TRBD2	TRBV5-4	few	TRBJ2-3	CASSTTSGVYTDTQYF	TGTGCCAGCAGCACTACTAGCGGCGTCTACACAGATACGCAGTATTTT
.	TRBV6-1	.	TRBJ1-2	CASSEAGGSHYGHTF	TGTGCCAGCAGTGAAGCCGGGGGCTCCCACTATGGCCACACCTTC
.	TRBV6-1	many	TRBJ2-4	CASSDAGIAKNIQYF	TGTGCCAGCAGTGACGCGGGGATAGCCAAAAACATTCAGTACTTC
.	TRBV5-1	.	TRBJ2-3	CASSGGQRAADTQYF	TGCGCCAGCAGCGGCGGACAGAGGGCGGCAGATACGCAGTATTTT
TRBD2	TRBV4-1	.	TRBJ2-4	CASSKLAASGGDIQYF	TGCGCCAGCAGCAAATTGGCAGCATCGGGGGGGGACATTCAGTACTTC
.	TRBV5-4	once	TRBJ1-1	CASSSTVSGDTEAFF	TGTGCCAGCAGCTCAACGGTCTCCGGGGACACTGAAGCTTTCTTT
.	TRBV11-2	.	TRBJ2-5	CASSLEGLTVSAQYF	TGTGCCAGCAGTTTAGAAGGACTCACCGTCAGTGCCCAGTACTTC
TRBD2	TRBV4-1	.	TRBJ2-7	CASSQELAGGYEQYF	TGCGCCAGCAGCCAAGAACTAGCGGGAGGATACGAGCAGTACTTC
TRBD2	TRBV5-4	.	TRBJ2-5	CASRGGLVGQETQYF	TGTGCCAGCAGGGGTGGACTAGTTGGGCAAGAGACCCAGTACTTC
.	TRBV12-3/TRBV12-4	.	TRBJ1-1	CTSSRQRANTEAFF	TGTACCAGCAGCCGACAGCGGGCGAACACTGAAGCTTTCTTT
.	TRBV11-3	many	TRBJ1-2	CASSLYRAYGYTF	TGTGCCAGCAGCTTATACAGGGCCTATGGCTACACCTTC
.	TRBV29-1	.	TRBJ2-1	CSVGTSGSYYEQFF	TGCAGCGTCGGGACCTCGGGGTCCTACTATGAGCAGTTCTTC
TRBD2	TRBV6-2/TRBV6-3	.	TRBJ2-1	CASSSPSGRCRNEQIF	TGTGCCAGCAGTTCCCCTAGCGGGAGGTGTCGGAATGAGCAGATCTTC
TRBD1	TRBV7-3	few	TRBJ2-2	CASSVDRVAGELFF	TGTGCCAGCAGCGTCGACAGGGTGGCCGGGGAGCTGTTTTTT
TRBD2	TRBV11-2	.	TRBJ2-3	CASGSGLVGGITDTQYF	TGTGCCAGCGGCTCCGGACTAGTGGGAGGTATCACAGATACGCAGTATTTT
.	TRBV6-6	many	TRBJ1-2	CASMPGSNYGYTF	TGTGCCAGCATGCCAGGGTCAAACTATGGCTACACCTTC
.	TRBV12-3/TRBV12-4	once	TRBJ1-1	CASSPLVANTEAFF	TGTGCCAGCAGTCCGTTGGTAGCGAACACTGAAGCTTTCTTT
.	TRBV10-2	many	TRBJ1-1	CASWGPPIEAFF	TGCGCCAGCTGGGGCCCTCCCATAGAAGCTTTCTTT
.	TRBV6-2/TRBV6-3	.	TRBJ1-5	CATREPELNRPQHF	TGTGCCACCCGCGAACCAGAACTCAATCGGCCCCAGCATTTT
.	TRBV14	.	TRBJ2-2	CASSQRGLAAELFF	TGTGCCAGCAGCCAACGCGGTCTCGCCGCGGAGCTGTTTTTT